This TCR beta chain was recovered during a study of shared clonotypes between healthy human individuals. Looking at the study overall: Per donor, CD8 memory used one plate, CD8 naive used two, CD4 memory used three and CD4 naive used three.

Germline values: CDR1 LNHNV, CDR2 YYDKDF (reference sequence). This CDR3 is 13 amino acids long. Between the trimmed V and J ends, which lost 3 bases and 6 bases, there was a span of 12 bases. General study points: Naive subsets generally had larger estimated richness than memory subsets. Collection of samples was limited to blood; tissue repertoires likely differ.

Study processing details: Filtering was not the same, since immunoSEQ gave junction-only sequences without quality scores. Some clones are missing from TCRdb's copy, which holds only in-frame ones; the method was immunoSEQ multiplex PCR. V, J and clone size are those of that table, while D and trimming were read from the DNA. This table has about 2 million clones, roughly 94% appearing once. CD8 cells classed as naive were CD45RO-negative and positively selected for CCR7, excluding terminally differentiated effector memory CD45RA+ cells. A note on this clone: Antigen specificity is unknown.

Material for sequencing was naive CD8+ T cells sorted from blood. The sequence was collected from a man aged 18 to 30 in good health. This chain connects TRBV15 to TRBJ2-7, with D perhaps matching TRBD2 (7 bases). In nucleotides, the CDR3 is TGTGCCACCAGCAGCGGGGGGCCCCTCGAGCAGTACTTC. Protein: CATSSGGPLEQYF.